This T cell receptor (beta chain) emerged from a study of blood T cells in healthy people across ages. A J-beta primer mix and a sample-barcoded 5' primer were used in a second PCR of roughly 6 to 12 cycles. TCRdb analysed the 5' RACE reads with MiXCR anew, one entry per CDR3 protein. The repertoire holds fewer than 750,000 distinct CDR3 sequences, with around 52% as singletons. Trimming at V came to 3 bases and at J to 3 bases, leaving 10 bases not matched to a gene. This CDR3 has 15 amino acids. Per germline, CDR1 DFQATT and CDR2 SNEGSKA (reference sequence). Sequenced material: blood. This clonotype was sampled from a woman at least 80 years old in good health. This chain joins TRBV20-1 and TRBJ2-5; 7 bases align to TRBD2. CDR3 sequence (DNA): TGCAGTGCTAGTGGGCGGGGGAGTGGGAAAGAGACCCAGTACTTC. Amino acid sequence: CSASGRGSGKETQYF.